These T cell receptor beta chains were read from a single sample in a study of tumor and adjacent non-tumor tissue in lung cancer. Each CDR3 protein gets one entry after TCRdb re-called the multiplex PCR reads with MiXCR. This table holds 120,000 or so distinct CDR3 sequences, 55% to 75% found once. Specimen: lung tumor tissue. Receptors were obtained from a man in his thirties or forties with non-small cell lung cancer. CDR3s include the opening cysteine and the closing phenylalanine or tryptophan. D genes are given only for firm matches. Clone size is not always given. Where it is, it says once, few, many or a class for expanded clones.

J gene	CDR3 length	D gene	V gene	clone size	CDR3 protein	CDR3 DNA
TRBJ2-3	16	NA	TRBV7-9	NA	CASSQSLGDQTDTQYF	TGTGCCAGCAGCCAATCTCTAGGGGATCAGACAGATACGCAGTATTTT
TRBJ1-1	16	NA	TRBV7-2	NA	CASSFPRTQSNTEAFF	TGTGCCAGCAGCTTTCCCCGGACACAATCTAACACTGAAGCTTTCTTT
TRBJ2-2	15	TRBD1	TRBV4-3	NA	CASSLGQEGTGELLF	TGCGCCAGCAGCCTAGGACAGGAAGGCACCGGGGAGCTGCTTTTT
TRBJ2-7	18	NA	TRBV6-2/TRBV6-3	many	CASKTQTLTLETVNEQYF	TGTGCCAGCAAGACGCAAACGCTGACCCTCGAGACGGTTAACGAGCAGTACTTC
TRBJ1-2	13	NA	TRBV10-3	many	CAIRRDSDYGYTF	TGTGCCATCAGGAGGGATTCTGACTATGGCTACACCTTC
TRBJ1-2	11	NA	TRBV6-1	NA	CASSRFNGYTF	TGTGCCAGCAGTCGATTTAACGGCTACACCTTC
TRBJ2-1	16	NA	TRBV11-2	few	CASSRGLGVRHNEQFF	TGTGCCAGCAGTCGCGGGCTGGGGGTGAGACACAATGAGCAGTTCTTC
TRBJ1-4	14	TRBD1	TRBV6-5	many	CASTLGQGNEKLFF	TGTGCCAGCACCTTAGGACAGGGAAATGAAAAACTGTTTTTT
TRBJ2-1	16	TRBD2	TRBV4-1	NA	CTRSRPRELSYNEQFF	TGCACCAGAAGCCGCCCGCGGGAGCTGAGTTACAATGAGCAGTTCTTC
TRBJ2-1	14	NA	TRBV6-5	many	CASSGTGPRGEQFF	TGTGCCAGCAGCGGGACTGGGCCCCGCGGTGAGCAGTTCTTC
TRBJ1-1	13	NA	TRBV20-1	medium-sized	CSASDGWNTEAFF	TGCAGTGCTAGTGACGGGTGGAACACTGAAGCTTTCTTT
TRBJ1-4	14	TRBD1	TRBV20-1	many	CSASPGQGGEKLFF	TGCAGTGCTAGTCCGGGACAGGGTGGTGAAAAACTGTTTTTT
TRBJ2-1	16	TRBD2	TRBV6-4	NA	CASSVSSGGSYNEQLF	TGTGCCAGCAGTGTGTCTAGCGGGGGGTCCTACAATGAGCAGCTCTTC
TRBJ2-5	16	TRBD2	TRBV4-2	many	CASSHVSGSIRETQYF	TGTGCCAGCAGCCATGTAAGCGGGAGTATCCGGGAGACCCAGTACTTC
TRBJ2-7	11	NA	TRBV20-1	NA	CSARSGHMQYF	TGCAGTGCTAGATCGGGACACATGCAGTACTTC
TRBJ1-6	15	NA	TRBV10-3	many	CAISVSTDYNSPLHF	TGTGCCATCAGTGTTAGTACAGACTATAATTCACCCCTCCACTTT
TRBJ2-1	15	TRBD2	TRBV20-1	NA	CNALAGTSVIHEQFF	TGCAATGCCCTGGCCGGGACTAGCGTTATCCATGAGCAGTTCTTC
TRBJ2-4	14	NA	TRBV13	NA	CASNRWRTKNIQYF	TGTGCCAGCAACCGGTGGAGAACCAAAAACATTCAGTACTTC
TRBJ2-7	14	TRBD1	TRBV24-1	NA	CAISRRDRAYEQYF	TGTGCCATCAGTCGGCGGGACAGGGCCTATGAGCAGTACTTC
TRBJ2-2	14	TRBD1	TRBV6-5	once	CASRETGDAGELFF	TGTGCCAGCAGAGAGACAGGGGATGCAGGGGAGCTGTTTTTT
TRBJ1-4	15	NA	TRBV4-2	NA	CASSPAEPSSEKLIF	TGTGCTAGCAGCCCGGCAGAGCCCAGTAGTGAAAAACTGATTTTT
TRBJ2-7	14	TRBD2	TRBV20-1	NA	CSVRSVGRANEQYF	TGCAGTGTTAGATCAGTCGGGAGGGCAAACGAGCAATACTTC